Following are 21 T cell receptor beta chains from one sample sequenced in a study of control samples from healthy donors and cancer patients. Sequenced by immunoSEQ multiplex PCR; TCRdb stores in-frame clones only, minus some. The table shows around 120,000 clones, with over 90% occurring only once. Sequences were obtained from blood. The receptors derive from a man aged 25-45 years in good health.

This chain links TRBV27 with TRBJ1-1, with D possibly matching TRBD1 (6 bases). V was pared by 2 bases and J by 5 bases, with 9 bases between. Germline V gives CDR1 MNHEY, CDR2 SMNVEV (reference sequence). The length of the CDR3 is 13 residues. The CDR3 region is CASSLGGGTEAFF. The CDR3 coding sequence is TGTGCCAGCAGTTTAGGAGGGGGGACTGAAGCTTTCTTT.

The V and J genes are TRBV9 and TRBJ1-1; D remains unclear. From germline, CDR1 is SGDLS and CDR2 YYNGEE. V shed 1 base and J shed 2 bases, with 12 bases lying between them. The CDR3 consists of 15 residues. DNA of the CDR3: TGTGCCAGCAGCGTATATGAGGGTAGCAACACTGAAGCTTTCTTT. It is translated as CASSVYEGSNTEAFF. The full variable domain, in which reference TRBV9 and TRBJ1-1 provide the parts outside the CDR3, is DSGVTQTPKHLITATGQRVTLRCSPRSGDLSVYWYQQSLDQGLQFLIQYYNGEERAKGNILERFSAQQFPDLHSELNLSSLELGDSALYFCASSVYEGSNTEAFFGQGTRLTVV.

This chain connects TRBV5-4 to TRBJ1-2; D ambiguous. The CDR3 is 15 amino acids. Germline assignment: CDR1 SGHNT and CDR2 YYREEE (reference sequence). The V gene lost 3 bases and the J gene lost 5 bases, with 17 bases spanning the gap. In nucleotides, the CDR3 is TGTGCCAGCAGCTCGTCCACCGCCGTTAGTTATGGCTACACCTTC. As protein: CASSSSTAVSYGYTF.

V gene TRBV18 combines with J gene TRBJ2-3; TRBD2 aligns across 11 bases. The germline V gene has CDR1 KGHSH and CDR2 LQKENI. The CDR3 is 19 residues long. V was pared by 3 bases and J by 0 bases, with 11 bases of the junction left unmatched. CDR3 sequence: CASSPESLAGGSSTDTQYF. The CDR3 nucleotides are TGTGCCAGCTCACCGGAGTCTCTAGCGGGGGGCTCTAGCACAGATACGCAGTATTTT. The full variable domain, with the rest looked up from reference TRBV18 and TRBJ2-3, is NAGVMQNPRHLVRRRGQEARLRCSPMKGHSHVYWYRQLPEEGLKFMVYLQKENIIDESGMPKERFSAEFPKEGPSILRIQQVVRGDSAAYFCASSPESLAGGSSTDTQYFGPGTRLTVL.

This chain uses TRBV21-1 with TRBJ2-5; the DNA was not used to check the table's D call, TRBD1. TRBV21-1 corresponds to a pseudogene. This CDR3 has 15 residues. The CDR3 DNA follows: TGTGCCAGCAGCAAAGTCCAGGTCTGCCAAGAGACCCAGTACTTC. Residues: CASSKVQVCQETQYF.

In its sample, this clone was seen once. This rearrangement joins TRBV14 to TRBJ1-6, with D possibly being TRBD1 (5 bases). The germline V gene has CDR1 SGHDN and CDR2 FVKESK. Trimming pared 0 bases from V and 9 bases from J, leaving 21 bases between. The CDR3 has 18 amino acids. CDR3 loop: CASSQDPPRQGSASPLHF. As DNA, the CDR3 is TGTGCCAGCAGCCAAGATCCTCCCCGGCAGGGCTCCGCTTCACCCCTCCACTTT.

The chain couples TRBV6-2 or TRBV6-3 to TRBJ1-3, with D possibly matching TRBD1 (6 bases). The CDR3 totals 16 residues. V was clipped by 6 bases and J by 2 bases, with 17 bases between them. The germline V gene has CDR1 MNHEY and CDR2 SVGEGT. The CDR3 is CASSPSTGIAGNTIYF. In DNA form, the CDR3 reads TGTGCCAGCAGCCCTTCTACAGGGATCGCTGGAAACACCATATATTTT.

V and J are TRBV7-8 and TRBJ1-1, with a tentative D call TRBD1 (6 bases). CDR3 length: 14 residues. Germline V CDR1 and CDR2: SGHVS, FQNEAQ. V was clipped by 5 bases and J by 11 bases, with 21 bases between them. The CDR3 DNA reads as TGTGCCAGCAGCGCCAGGGGAATTCAACGGGAGGCTTTCTTT. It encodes CASSARGIQREAFF.

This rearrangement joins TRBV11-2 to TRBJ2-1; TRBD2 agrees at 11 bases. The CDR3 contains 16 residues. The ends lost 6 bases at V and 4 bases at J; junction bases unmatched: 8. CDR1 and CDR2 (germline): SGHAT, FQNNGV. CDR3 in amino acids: CASRERGLAEYNEQFF. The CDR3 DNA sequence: TGTGCCAGCAGGGAACGGGGACTAGCGGAATACAATGAGCAGTTCTTC.

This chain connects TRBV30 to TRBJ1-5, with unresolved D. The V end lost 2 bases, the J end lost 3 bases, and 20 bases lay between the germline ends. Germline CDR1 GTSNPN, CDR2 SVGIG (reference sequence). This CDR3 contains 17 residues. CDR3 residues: CAWSPLWLAGNNQPQHF. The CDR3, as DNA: TGTGCCTGGAGTCCCCTTTGGCTAGCAGGTAACAATCAGCCCCAGCATTTT.

The DNA for the CDR3 is TGTGCCAGCAGTTTAGTGTCAGAGTATGGCTACACCTTC. It is translated as CASSLVSEYGYTF. The chain couples TRBV28 to TRBJ1-2; D gene ambiguous. V was pared by 2 bases and J by 5 bases, with 9 bases between. Germline values: CDR1 MDHEN, CDR2 SYDVKM. This CDR3 has 13 residues.

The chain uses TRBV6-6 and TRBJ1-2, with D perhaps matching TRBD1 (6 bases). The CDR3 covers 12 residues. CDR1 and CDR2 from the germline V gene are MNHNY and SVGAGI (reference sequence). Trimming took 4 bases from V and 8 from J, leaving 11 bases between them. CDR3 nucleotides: TGTGCCAGCAGTTTAACAGGGAACGGCTACACCTTC. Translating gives CASSLTGNGYTF.

The CDR3: CASSEAGRGNQPQHF. DNA for the CDR3: TGTGCCAGCAGTGAAGCGGGCAGGGGCAATCAGCCCCAGCATTTT. The chain joins TRBV6-1 to TRBJ1-5, with D maybe TRBD1 (5 bases). This CDR3 region has 15 residues. Germline V gene lookup returns CDR1 MNHNS and CDR2 SASEGT. Trimming removed 0 bases at V and 2 bases at J, with 8 bases between.

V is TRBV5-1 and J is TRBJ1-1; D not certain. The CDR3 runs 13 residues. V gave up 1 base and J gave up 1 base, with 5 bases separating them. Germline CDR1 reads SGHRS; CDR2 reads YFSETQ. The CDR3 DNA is TGCGCCAGCAGCTTGTCGCCGAACACTGAAGCTTTCTTT. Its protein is CASSLSPNTEAFF.

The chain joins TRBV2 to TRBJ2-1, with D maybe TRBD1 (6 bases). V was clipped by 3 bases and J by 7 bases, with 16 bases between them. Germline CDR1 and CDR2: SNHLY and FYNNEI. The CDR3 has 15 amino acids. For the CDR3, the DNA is TGTGCCAGCAGTGACCCACAGGGAAGGTATAATGAGCAGTTCTTC. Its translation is CASSDPQGRYNEQFF. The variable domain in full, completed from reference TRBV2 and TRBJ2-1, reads EPEVTQTPSHQVTQMGQEVILRCVPISNHLYFYWYRQILGQKVEFLVSFYNNEISEKSEIFDDQFSVERPDGSNFTLKIRSTKLEDSAMYFCASSDPQGRYNEQFFGPGTRLTVL.

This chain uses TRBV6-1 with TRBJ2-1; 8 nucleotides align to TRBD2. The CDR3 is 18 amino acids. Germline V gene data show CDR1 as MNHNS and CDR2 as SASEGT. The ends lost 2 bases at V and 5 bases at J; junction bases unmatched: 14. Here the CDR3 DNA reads TGTGCCAGCAGTGAAAGCGGGGGCTACCTCACATACCACAATGAGCAGTTCTTC. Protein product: CASSESGGYLTYHNEQFF.

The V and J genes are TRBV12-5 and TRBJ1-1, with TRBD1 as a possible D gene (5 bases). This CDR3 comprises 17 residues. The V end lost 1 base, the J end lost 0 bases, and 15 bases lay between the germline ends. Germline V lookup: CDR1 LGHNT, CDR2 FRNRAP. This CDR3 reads CASGLALGDSVNTEAFF. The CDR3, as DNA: TGTGCTAGTGGTTTGGCCCTAGGTGACAGTGTGAACACTGAAGCTTTCTTT.

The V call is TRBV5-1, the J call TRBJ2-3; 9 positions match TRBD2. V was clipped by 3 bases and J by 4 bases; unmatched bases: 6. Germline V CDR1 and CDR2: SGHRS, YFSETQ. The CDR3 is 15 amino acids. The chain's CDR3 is CASSSGTSRADTQYF. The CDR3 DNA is TGCGCCAGCAGCTCAGGGACTAGCAGGGCAGATACGCAGTATTTT.

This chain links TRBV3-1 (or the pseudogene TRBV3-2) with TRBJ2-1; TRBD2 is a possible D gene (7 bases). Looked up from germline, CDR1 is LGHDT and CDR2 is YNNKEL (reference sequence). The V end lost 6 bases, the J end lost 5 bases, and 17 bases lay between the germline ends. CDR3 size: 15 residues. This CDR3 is CASRSSGGRDNEQFF. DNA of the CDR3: TGTGCCAGCAGATCTTCGGGGGGCAGGGACAATGAGCAGTTCTTC.

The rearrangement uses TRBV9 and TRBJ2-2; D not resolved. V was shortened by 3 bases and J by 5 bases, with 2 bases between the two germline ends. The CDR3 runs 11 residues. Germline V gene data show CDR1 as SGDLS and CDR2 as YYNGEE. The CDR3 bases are TGTGCCAGCAGCGGGACCGGGGAGCTGTTTTTT. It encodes CASSGTGELFF.

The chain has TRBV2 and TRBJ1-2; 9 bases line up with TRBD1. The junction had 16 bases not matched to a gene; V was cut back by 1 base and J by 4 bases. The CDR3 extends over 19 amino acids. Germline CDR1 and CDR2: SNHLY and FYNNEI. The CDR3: CASSEGSSGQGQQSYGYTF. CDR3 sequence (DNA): TGTGCCAGCAGTGAAGGTTCTTCGGGACAGGGCCAACAATCCTATGGCTACACCTTC.